These 26 T cell receptor beta chains originate from one sample sequenced in a study of CD8+CD57+ T cells in acquired aplastic anemia. Genomic DNA acted as the template from which TCR beta VDJ combination and CDR3 sequence profiling were carried out. TCRdb called the reads again in MiXCR, with one record for every CDR3 protein. The sample has about 180,000 distinct CDR3 sequences; roughly 50% are singletons. The authors sequenced patients whose flow cytometry had shown CD8+CD57+ cell expansion. Sequencing input: sorted CD4+, CD8+, or CD8+CD57+ T cells (not recorded which) from PBMCs. These receptors were obtained from a human donor with aplastic anemia.

The chain joins TRBV20-1 to TRBJ2-1, with no clear D. This CDR3 is built from 13 residues. V lost 1 base, J lost 1 base, and 5 bases lay in between. Germline V gives CDR1 DFQATT, CDR2 SNEGSKA (reference sequence). CDR3 bases: TGCAGTGCTAGAGGGGTGTCCTACAATGAGCAGTTCTTC. It specifies CSARGVSYNEQFF.

This clonotype was recorded at least ten times. This CDR3 is CASKRGSFYEQYF. CDR3 in DNA: TGCGCCAGCAAGCGGGGGTCGTTTTACGAGCAGTACTTC. The V call is TRBV5-1, the J call TRBJ2-7; 8 nucleotides align to TRBD2. The CDR3 spans 13 residues. Germline CDR1 is SGHRS and CDR2 is YFSETQ. V shed 6 bases, J shed 4 bases, and the junction held 6 bases outside the gene matches.

This rearrangement joins TRBV11-1 to TRBJ1-2, with TRBD1 matching 9 bases. Germline V lookup: CDR1 SGHAT, CDR2 FQDESV (reference sequence). With 5 bases clipped from V and 0 bases from J, the junction kept 7 bases outside the gene matches. This CDR3 contains 16 residues. The DNA for the CDR3 is TGTGCCAGCAGCCTGGGACAGGGAAGGGCTAACTATGGCTACACCTTC. This codes for CASSLGQGRANYGYTF.

The chain combines TRBV9 with TRBJ2-7, with D maybe TRBD2 (6 bases). The germline CDR1 and CDR2 sequences are SGDLS and YYNGEE. The V gene lost 0 bases and the J gene lost 3 bases, with 13 bases spanning the gap. This CDR3 spans 15 amino acids. CDR3 loop: CASSVGPSDHYEQYF. CDR3 DNA sequence: TGTGCCAGCAGCGTAGGCCCTAGCGACCACTACGAGCAGTACTTC.

The genes are TRBV5-1 and TRBJ2-7; 9 bases match TRBD2. The trim removed 1 base at V and 5 bases at J, leaving 7 bases unmatched. CDR1 and CDR2 from the germline V gene are SGHRS and YFSETQ. The CDR3 runs to 15 residues. CDR3 loop: CASSLNSSSGNEQYF. The CDR3 DNA follows: TGCGCCAGCAGCTTGAACAGCTCTAGCGGGAACGAGCAGTACTTC.

The chain uses TRBV7-6 and TRBJ1-2; 8 bases agree with TRBD1. Germline lookup yields CDR1 SGHVS and CDR2 FNYEAQ. The ends lost 5 bases at V and 4 bases at J; junction bases unmatched: 6. The CDR3 loop spans 14 amino acids. CDR3 in DNA: TGTGCCAGCAGCCCGGACAGGGAGGGCTATGGCTACACCTTC. Translating gives CASSPDREGYGYTF.

This rearrangement joins TRBV10-3 to TRBJ2-1; a possible D gene is TRBD2 (7 bases). Germline V CDR1 and CDR2: ENHRY, SYGVKD. The CDR3 runs to 15 residues. Trimming pared 3 bases from V and 3 bases from J, leaving 12 bases between. The CDR3 region has the DNA TGTGCCATCAGTGAATCGGGGGGCCTCTACAATGAGCAGTTCTTC. It specifies CAISESGGLYNEQFF.

This clonotype was seen many times. The chain has TRBV19 and TRBJ2-7; 8 nucleotides match TRBD1. Germline assignment: CDR1 LNHDA and CDR2 SQIVND (reference sequence). The trim removed 5 bases at V and 6 bases at J, leaving 9 bases unmatched. The CDR3 runs 14 residues. Written as DNA, the CDR3 is TGTGCCAGTAGTTCCCCAGGGACAGGTTTCGAGCAGTACTTC. Protein sequence: CASSSPGTGFEQYF.

This clonotype was seen a handful of times. This rearrangement joins TRBV25-1 to TRBJ1-6, with TRBD1 matching over 7 bases. CDR3 length equals 14 residues. Germline values: CDR1 MGHDK, CDR2 SYGVNS. V lost 6 bases to trimming and J lost 7 bases; unmatched junction nucleotides: 6. CDR3 bases: TGTGCCAGCAGGCCCCAGGGGGTGAATTCACCCCTCCACTTT. This encodes CASRPQGVNSPLHF.

J is TRBJ2-7 and V is TRBV28, with 10 bases that match TRBD1. With V trimmed by 5 bases and J by 4 bases, 14 bases remained unmatched. Germline CDR1 MDHEN, CDR2 SYDVKM. This CDR3 has 17 residues. The CDR3 loop reads CASSPPGPGQGSYEQYF. CDR3 DNA: TGTGCCAGCAGTCCCCCGGGCCCGGGACAGGGGAGTTACGAGCAGTACTTC.

This clonotype came up a few times. The chain uses TRBV28 and TRBJ2-5, with TRBD1 as a possible D gene (5 bases). The V gene lost 4 bases and the J gene lost 1 base, with 13 bases spanning the gap. Per the germline V gene, CDR1 is MDHEN and CDR2 is SYDVKM. The CDR3 covers 15 residues. CDR3 nucleotide sequence: TGTGCCAGCAGTTCAAGACAGAGGTCCCAAGAGACCCAGTACTTC. This sequence encodes CASSSRQRSQETQYF.

This clonotype was seen ten or more times. V is TRBV6-1 and J is TRBJ2-3; possibly TRBD1 for D (6 bases). Germline V gene data show CDR1 as MNHNS and CDR2 as SASEGT. Deletions cut 6 bases from V and 1 base from J, with 17 bases between. The CDR3 has 16 amino acids. The CDR3 sequence: CASSLRTGRGTDTQYF. The CDR3 region has the DNA TGTGCCAGCAGCCTACGTACAGGGCGAGGCACAGATACGCAGTATTTT.

This clonotype was found many times. The chain combines TRBV19 with TRBJ2-1, with D possibly being TRBD1 (7 bases). This CDR3 is 16 amino acids long. Trimming took 3 bases from V and 3 from J, leaving 15 bases between them. In germline, CDR1 is LNHDA, CDR2 SQIVND (reference sequence). The CDR3 spells CASSIGGGALYNEQFF. The CDR3 DNA reads TGTGCCAGTAGTATCGGAGGGGGCGCCCTCTACAATGAGCAGTTCTTC.

The rearrangement uses TRBV19 and TRBJ2-7; maybe TRBD2 (5 bases). This CDR3 comprises 12 residues. CDR1 and CDR2 (germline): LNHDA, SQIVND (reference sequence). The V gene lost 7 bases and the J gene lost 4 bases, with 11 bases spanning the gap. CDR3 bases: TGTGCCAGTAACGGTGAGGGATACGAGCAGTACTTC. Encoded protein: CASNGEGYEQYF.

J is TRBJ2-5 and V is TRBV5-4, with TRBD2 identical over 7 bases. The CDR3 runs to 14 residues. With 2 bases clipped from V and 4 bases from J, the junction kept 5 bases outside the gene matches. Germline-derived CDR1 and CDR2 are SGHNT and YYREEE (reference sequence). The CDR3 nucleotides are TGTGCCAGCAGCTTATCGGGAGGCCTAGAGACCCAGTACTTC. This codes for CASSLSGGLETQYF. Together with reference TRBV5-4 and TRBJ2-5, the CDR3 gives the full variable domain: ETGVTQSPTHLIKTRGQQVTLRCSSQSGHNTVSWYQQALGQGPQFIFQYYREEENGRGNFPPRFSGLQFPNYSSELNVNALELDDSALYLCASSLSGGLETQYFGPGTRLLVL.

This clonotype has a handful of counts. CDR3 nucleotide sequence: TGCGCCAGCAGCCAAGTTTTCAGGGTGGCTAGCACAGATACGCAGTATTTT. Translation gives CASSQVFRVASTDTQYF. The genes are TRBV4-1 and TRBJ2-3, with D maybe TRBD1 (5 bases). V lost 1 base and J lost 0, with 14 bases in between. The CDR3 covers 17 residues. The germline V gene has CDR1 MGHRA and CDR2 YSYEKL.

This clonotype was picked up one time. An end of the junction does not agree with germline; a read error may underlie this. The chain combines TRBV15 with TRBJ2-7; 7 bases match TRBD2. This CDR3 spans 15 amino acids. Germline V lookup: CDR1 LNHNV, CDR2 YYDKDF (reference sequence). In nucleotides, the CDR3 is TGTGCCACCGGCAGAGTGCGGGAGCATTCCTACAAGCAGTACTTC. Translating gives CATGRVREHSYKQYF.

The chain combines TRBV10-2 with TRBJ1-2; TRBD1 is a possible D gene (5 bases). Germline V gives CDR1 WSHSY, CDR2 SAAADI. The V end lost 7 bases, the J end lost 4 bases, and 13 bases lay between the germline ends. CDR3 length: 13 amino acids. The CDR3: CASTLGPSYGYTF. CDR3 DNA sequence: TGCGCCAGCACCTTGGGACCCTCCTATGGCTACACCTTC.

The rearrangement uses TRBV7-8 and TRBJ2-1; no firm D call. CDR1 and CDR2 (germline): SGHVS, FQNEAQ. Trimming shortened V by 0 bases and J by 8 bases, and 5 bases separated the two germline ends. The CDR3 contains 12 residues. CDR3 residues: CASSLATDEQFF. In nucleotides, the CDR3 is TGTGCCAGCAGCTTAGCCACCGATGAGCAGTTCTTC.

The sample holds many counts of this clonotype. The J gene is TRBJ2-7, the V gene TRBV4-1, with no clear D. Germline assignment: CDR1 MGHRA and CDR2 YSYEKL. V lost 2 bases and J 6 bases, leaving 20 bases between the germline ends. The CDR3 loop spans 16 amino acids. CDR3 sequence: CASSQLLGNKGPEQYF. Written as DNA, the CDR3 is TGCGCCAGCAGCCAACTCCTCGGCAACAAAGGCCCCGAGCAGTACTTC.

Ten or more counts support this clonotype. V and J are TRBV2 and TRBJ2-4, with D possibly being TRBD2 (6 bases). This CDR3 contains 14 residues. V shed 2 bases and J shed 7 bases, with 12 bases lying between them. Per the germline V gene, CDR1 is SNHLY and CDR2 is FYNNEI. DNA of the CDR3: TGTGCCAGCAGTGAAACACGGGGGTACAACATTCAGTACTTC. Encoded protein: CASSETRGYNIQYF.

Concerning this clonotype: A much larger clone lies one base from this, so it may be a read error. The chain combines TRBV20-1 with TRBJ1-4; maybe TRBD1 (5 bases). The CDR3 length is 15 residues. Germline assignment: CDR1 DFQATT and CDR2 SNEGSKA (reference sequence). The V end was cut by 3 bases, the J end by 7 bases, with 18 bases between. CDR3 DNA: TGCAGTGCTAGGCCCGCAGGGTCGGGGGGTGAAAAACTGTTTTTT. Translating it yields CSARPAGSGGEKLFF.

This clonotype occurred a few times. The rearrangement joins TRBV15 to TRBJ1-2, with D hard to call. CDR1 LNHNV and CDR2 YYDKDF come from the germline V gene (reference sequence). This CDR3 region has 13 residues. V lost 0 bases and J lost 8, with 10 bases in between. CDR3 bases: TGTGCCACCAGCAGAGAGTACGGGCGGGGCTACACCTTC. Translating it yields CATSREYGRGYTF. The full variable domain, completed using reference TRBV15 and TRBJ1-2, is DAMVIQNPRYQVTQFGKPVTLSCSQTLNHNVMYWYQQKSSQAPKLLFHYYDKDFNNEADTPDNFQSRRPNTSFCFLDIRSPGLGDTAMYLCATSREYGRGYTFGSGTRLTVV.

The rearrangement uses TRBV15 and TRBJ2-7, with D unclear. Trimming shortened V by 0 bases and J by 6 bases, and 12 bases separated the two germline ends. CDR3 length equals 14 residues. Per the germline V gene, CDR1 is LNHNV and CDR2 is YYDKDF (reference sequence). The CDR3 protein is CATSRDIGSREQYF. Written as DNA, the CDR3 is TGTGCCACCAGCAGAGATATCGGTTCGCGCGAGCAGTACTTC.

This sequence joins TRBV2 and TRBJ1-5; D gene ambiguous. Per the germline V gene, CDR1 is SNHLY and CDR2 is FYNNEI. V was shortened by 4 bases and J by 3 bases, with 10 bases between the two germline ends. The CDR3 runs to 14 residues. CDR3 sequence reads: CASSVSGVNQPQHF. CDR3 nucleotide sequence: TGTGCCAGCAGTGTCAGCGGGGTCAATCAGCCCCAGCATTTT. The full variable domain, with the rest looked up from reference TRBV2 and TRBJ1-5, is EPEVTQTPSHQVTQMGQEVILRCVPISNHLYFYWYRQILGQKVEFLVSFYNNEISEKSEIFDDQFSVERPDGSNFTLKIRSTKLEDSAMYFCASSVSGVNQPQHFGDGTRLSIL.

This chain links TRBV20-1 with TRBJ2-7; 8 positions agree with TRBD2. The end of the DNA fits TRBJ2-1 better, so the J call may be wrong. This CDR3 comprises 15 residues. Germline CDR1 DFQATT, CDR2 SNEGSKA (reference sequence). The CDR3 region is CSARAAREVYNEQFF. CDR3 DNA: TGCAGTGCTAGGGCTGCGCGGGAGGTTTACAATGAGCAGTTCTTC.